Described below is a single T cell receptor (beta chain) sequence and its context. The antigen is undetermined. This sequence may be a read error, since a much larger clone differs from it by one base. This entry is derived from a study of T cells in Graves' hyperthyroidism and ophthalmopathy. Hyperthyroidism, newly diagnosed and lasting under 2 months, affected patients aged 18 to 65. Diagnosing involved the use of clinical symptoms, serum thyroxine and TRAb, thyroid ultrasound and orbital computed tomography. Study-level points and caveats: Ophthalmopathy, which appeared later, was predicted by the model a median approximately six months before onset. Most clonotypes expanded in the thyroid (above 0.001) were also present in blood.

Amplified TCR beta CDR3 regions came from RNA transcripts. When the TCR CDR3 underwent first-round RT-PCR, the HTBI primer set was used. TCRdb re-analysed the multiplex PCR reads in MiXCR, keeping a single row per CDR3 protein. The table has approximately 610,000 distinct CDR3 sequences, roughly 17% seen once. The TCR comes from a young woman with Graves' hyperthyroidism. The sample was blood.

The CDR3 DNA reads TGTGCCAGCAGCTTTGTTACAGCGAGGGAGCAGTACTTC. Translating it yields CASSFVTAREQYF. The chain couples TRBV7-9 to TRBJ2-7; unclear D gene. The germline V and J ends were trimmed by 3 bases and 7 bases, with 13 bases remaining between them. CDR1 and CDR2 (germline): SEHNR, FQNEAQ (reference sequence). The CDR3 is 13 amino acids.